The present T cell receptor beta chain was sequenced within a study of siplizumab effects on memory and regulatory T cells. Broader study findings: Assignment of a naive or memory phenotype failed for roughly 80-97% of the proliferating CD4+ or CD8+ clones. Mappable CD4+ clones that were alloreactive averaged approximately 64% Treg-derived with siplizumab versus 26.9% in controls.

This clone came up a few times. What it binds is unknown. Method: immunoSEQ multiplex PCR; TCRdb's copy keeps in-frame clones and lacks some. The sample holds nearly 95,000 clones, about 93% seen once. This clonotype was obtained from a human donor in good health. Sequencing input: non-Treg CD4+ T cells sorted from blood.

CDR3 sequence reads: CAWSIGLEAFF. CDR3 sequence (DNA): TGTGCCTGGAGTATAGGACTAGAAGCTTTCTTT. The J gene is TRBJ1-1, the V gene TRBV30; D not resolved. This CDR3 comprises 11 residues. Trimming took off 2 bases at V and 8 bases at J, with 9 bases between the two ends. The V gene's germline CDR1 is GTSNPN and CDR2 SVGIG (reference sequence).